One T cell receptor (beta chain) is described in this entry. In the original processing: Scientists estimated how many nucleated cells there were by amplifying reference gene primers. Clones were sequenced by immunoSEQ multiplex PCR, and TCRdb holds only the in-frame ones, with some missing. V and J calls plus clone size are reproduced from that table; the DNA served to infer D and trimming. The table records 120,000 or so clones, roughly four fifths of them present only once. The entry originates in a study of blood T cell repertoires in COVID-19. For the study at large: The samples span acute and convalescent COVID-19 from the United States, Italy and Spain. PBMCs, B-cell-depleted T cells, or T cells were the source of the cDNA or gDNA that made up the material.

Enrolled during active infection, Seattle patients were then followed longitudinally. Germline lookup yields CDR1 SGHDN and CDR2 FVKESK. The CDR3 loop spans 14 amino acids. V was pared by 2 bases and J by 6 bases, with 10 bases between. The sample taken for sequencing was peripheral blood. The V call is TRBV14, the J call TRBJ1-4; a possible D gene is TRBD1 (5 bases). The sequence derives from a man aged 25 to 40 with COVID-19, enrolled during active disease. This chain's CDR3 is CASSQFTGDEKLFF. The CDR3 DNA is TGTGCCAGCAGCCAATTTACGGGGGATGAAAAACTGTTTTTT.